This T cell receptor (beta chain) is from a study of blood T cell repertoires in COVID-19. As for the study in general: Samples of COVID-19 (acute and convalescent) were obtained from the United States, Italy and Spain.

V trimming: 2 bases; J trimming: 5 bases; junction bases outside the gene matches: 8. In germline, CDR1 is MNHEY, CDR2 SVGEGT. This CDR3 is built from 16 residues. The method was immunoSEQ multiplex PCR; TCRdb's version includes in-frame clones alone and lacks a portion of them. The sample holds 130,000 to 150,000 clones, 85% seen once. The chain links TRBV6-2 or TRBV6-3 to TRBJ2-5, with 10 bases identical to TRBD1. Sequencing input: peripheral blood. The clonotype comes from a woman in her 40s with active or convalescent COVID-19. For the CDR3, the DNA is TGTGCCAGCAGTTACCGTGGGACAGGGGAATTGGAGACCCAGTACTTC. This gives the protein CASSYRGTGELETQYF.